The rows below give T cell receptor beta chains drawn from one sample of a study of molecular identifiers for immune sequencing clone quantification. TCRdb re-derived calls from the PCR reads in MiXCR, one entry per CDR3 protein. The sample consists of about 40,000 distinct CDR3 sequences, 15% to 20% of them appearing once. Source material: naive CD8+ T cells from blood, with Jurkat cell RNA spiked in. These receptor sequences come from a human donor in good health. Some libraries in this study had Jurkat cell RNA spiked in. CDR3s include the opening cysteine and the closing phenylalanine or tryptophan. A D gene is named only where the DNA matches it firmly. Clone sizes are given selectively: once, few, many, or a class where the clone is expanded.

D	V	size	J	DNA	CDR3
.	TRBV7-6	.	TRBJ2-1	TGTGCCAGCAGCTTAGACCCCAAGCCGGAAAGTTCCTACAATGAGCAGTTCTTC	CASSLDPKPESSYNEQFF
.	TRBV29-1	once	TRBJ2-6	TGCAGCGGAGGGGACCCCGGGGCCAACGTCCTGACTTTC	CSGGDPGANVLTF
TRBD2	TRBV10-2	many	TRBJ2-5	TGCGCCAGCGGTAGCGGGTTGGAGACCCAGTACTTC	CASGSGLETQYF
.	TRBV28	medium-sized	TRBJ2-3	TGTGCCAGCAGTCCCCCGGAGGCGAGCACAGATACGCAGTATTTT	CASSPPEASTDTQYF
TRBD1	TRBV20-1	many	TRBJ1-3	TGCAGTGCTAGAGGCCTCGGACAGGGGGCGACTGGAAACACCATATATTTT	CSARGLGQGATGNTIYF
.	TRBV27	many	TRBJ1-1	TGTGCCAGCAGTTTCTCCCGGAACACTGAAGCTTTCTTT	CASSFSRNTEAFF
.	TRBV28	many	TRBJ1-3	TGTGCCAGCAGGCACGACAGAAGCTCTGGAAACACCATATATTTT	CASRHDRSSGNTIYF
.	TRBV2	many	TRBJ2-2	TGTGCCAGCAGCGGTCTGAACACCGGGGAGCTGTTTTTT	CASSGLNTGELFF
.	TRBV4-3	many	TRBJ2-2	TGCGCCAGCAGCCAAGTGGTACAGTTAACCGGGGAGCTGTTTTTT	CASSQVVQLTGELFF
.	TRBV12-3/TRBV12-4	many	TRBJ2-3	TGTGCCAGCAGTCCAGGGACAGATACGCAGTATTTT	CASSPGTDTQYF
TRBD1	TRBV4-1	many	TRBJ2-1	TGCGCCAGCAGCGAAGGCCCGGGACAGGTTAACAATGAGCAGTTCTTC	CASSEGPGQVNNEQFF
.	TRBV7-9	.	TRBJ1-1	TGTGCCAGCGGCCCCCGAGCCGGAGCTAGGAACACTGAAGCTTTCTTT	CASGPRAGARNTEAFF
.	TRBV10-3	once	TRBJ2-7	TGTGCCATCAGTGACGTCCGAGCCCCCTACGAGCAGTACTTC	CAISDVRAPYEQYF
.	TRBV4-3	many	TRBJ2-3	TGCGCCAGCAGCCAAGATGATAAAAGAGTCACAGATACGCAGTATTTT	CASSQDDKRVTDTQYF
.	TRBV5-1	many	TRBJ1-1	TGCGCCAGCCGATTGGGGGTTGAAGCTTTCTTT	CASRLGVEAFF
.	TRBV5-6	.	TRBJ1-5	TGTGCCTGCAGCTTTAGGGCAAAGGATCAGCCCCAGCACTTT	CACSFRAKDQPQHF
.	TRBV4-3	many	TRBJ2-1	TGCGCCAGCGGGATTTACGGTGAGCAGTTCTTC	CASGIYGEQFF
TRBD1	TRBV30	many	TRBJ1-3	TGTGCCTGGAGTGTACGGACAGGGGGCCCTGGAAACACCATATATTTT	CAWSVRTGGPGNTIYF
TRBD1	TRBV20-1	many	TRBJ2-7	TGCAGTGCTAGATTGGTGGGACAGGGAATCACCTACGAGCAGTACTTC	CSARLVGQGITYEQYF
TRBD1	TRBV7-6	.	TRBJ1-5	TGTGCCAGCAGCTTAAGACAGGGAGGCAATCAGCCCCAGCATTTT	CASSLRQGGNQPQHF
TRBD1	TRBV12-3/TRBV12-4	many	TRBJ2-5	TGTGCCAGCAGATCGGCGACAGGGGGGTCGGAGACCCAGTACTTC	CASRSATGGSETQYF
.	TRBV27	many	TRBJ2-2	TGTGCCAGCAGTCAGATGGACACCGGGGAGCTGTTTTTT	CASSQMDTGELFF
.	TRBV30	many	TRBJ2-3	TGTGCCTGGAGATCCCGCGTACTGGACAGCCAGATTAGCACAGATACGCAGTATTTT	CAWRSRVLDSQISTDTQYF
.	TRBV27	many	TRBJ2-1	TGTGCCAGCAGTCGAGGAAGCTCCTACAATGAGCAGTTCTTC	CASSRGSSYNEQFF
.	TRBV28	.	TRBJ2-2	TGTGCCAGCAGTTTCCGGGATCCGGGGGACACCGGGGAGCTGTTTTTT	CASSFRDPGDTGELFF
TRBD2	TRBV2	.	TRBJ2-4	TGTGCCAGCAGTGTAGAGCGGGGGGGCCTTGGGGACATTCAGTACTTC	CASSVERGGLGDIQYF
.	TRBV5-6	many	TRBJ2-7	TGTGCCAGCAGCTTGGGACAGATCCCCTACGAGCAGTACTTC	CASSLGQIPYEQYF
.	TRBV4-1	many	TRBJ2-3	TGCGCCAGCAGCCAAGTAGCTGCCGGCACAGATACGCAGTATTTT	CASSQVAAGTDTQYF
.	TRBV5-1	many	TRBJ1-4	TGCGCCAGCAGCTGGGGGCAGGGTTATTATGGAACTAATGAAAAACTGTTTTTT	CASSWGQGYYGTNEKLFF
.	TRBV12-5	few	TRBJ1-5	TGTGCTAGTGGTTTGGTACTGGACCTAAATAGCAATCAGCCCCAGCATTTT	CASGLVLDLNSNQPQHF
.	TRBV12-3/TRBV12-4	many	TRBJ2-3	TGTGCCAGCAGTTTACTGCGGGGCAGCACAGATACGCAGTATTTT	CASSLLRGSTDTQYF
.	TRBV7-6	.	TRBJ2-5	TGTGCCAGCAGCTCCGAATCGGGGCCTCAAGAGACCCAGTACTTC	CASSSESGPQETQYF
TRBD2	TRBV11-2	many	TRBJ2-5	TGTGCCAGCAGCTTAACGACTAGCGGGTACCAAGAGACCCAGTACTTC	CASSLTTSGYQETQYF
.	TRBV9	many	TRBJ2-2	TGTGCCAGCAGCTCCGGGACCCAACTCAACACCGGGGAGCTGTTTTTT	CASSSGTQLNTGELFF
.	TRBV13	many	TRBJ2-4	TGTGCCAGCAGCCACCTGAGAGTCGACGGACTAGCCAAAAACATTCAGTACTTC	CASSHLRVDGLAKNIQYF
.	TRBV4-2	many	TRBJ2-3	TGTGCCAGCAGCCCCGGGACCTTCACAGATACGCAGTATTTT	CASSPGTFTDTQYF
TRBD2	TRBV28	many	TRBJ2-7	TGTGCCAGCAGTTTTAGAGGCGGGCTAGCGGGAGTGCGGGAGCAGTACTTC	CASSFRGGLAGVREQYF
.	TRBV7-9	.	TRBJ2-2	TGTGCCAGCAGCTTAGGATTCGGGAACACCGGGGAGCTGTTTTTT	CASSLGFGNTGELFF
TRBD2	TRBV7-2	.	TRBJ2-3	TGTGCCAGCAGCTTAGGAGCGGGGCTGGCTAGCACAGATACGCAGTATTTT	CASSLGAGLASTDTQYF
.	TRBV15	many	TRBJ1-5	TGTGCCACCAGCAGGTACAGGGCGGGTCAGCCCCAGCATTTT	CATSRYRAGQPQHF
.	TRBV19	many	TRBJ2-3	TGTGCCAGTAGTATGGAGACAGATAGCACAGATACGCAGTATTTT	CASSMETDSTDTQYF
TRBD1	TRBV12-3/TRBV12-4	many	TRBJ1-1	TGTGCCAGCAGTTTAGACATTCTGGGGACAGAAAAAGCTTTCTTT	CASSLDILGTEKAFF
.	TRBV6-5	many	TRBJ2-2	TGTGCCAGCAGTTGGAACTTGGTACAGGCCGGCACCGGGGAGCTGTTTTTT	CASSWNLVQAGTGELFF
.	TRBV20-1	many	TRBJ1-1	TGCAGTGCTGCTTCTAGGGGGGATAACACTGAAGCTTTCTTT	CSAASRGDNTEAFF
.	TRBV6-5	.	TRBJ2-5	TGTGCCAGCAGAGGCAGGGAAAGAGAGACCCAGTACTTC	CASRGRERETQYF
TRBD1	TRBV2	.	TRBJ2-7	TGTGCCAGCAGGCCCACAGGGGGAGTGGACGAGCAGTACTTC	CASRPTGGVDEQYF
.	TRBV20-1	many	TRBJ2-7	TGCAGTGCTAGAGATTATCAGGGTCTCTACGAGCAGTACTTC	CSARDYQGLYEQYF
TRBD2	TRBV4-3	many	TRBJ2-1	TGCGCCAGCAGCCAAGACCCCGGGGGGGTAAATGAGCAGTTCTTC	CASSQDPGGVNEQFF
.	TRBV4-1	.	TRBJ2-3	TGCGCCAGCAGCCGGGAGGAAAGGAGCACAGATACGCAGTATTTT	CASSREERSTDTQYF
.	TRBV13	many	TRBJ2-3	TGTGCCAGCAGCTTAGGAGGTTGGCAGGGAGCAGATACGCAGTATTTT	CASSLGGWQGADTQYF
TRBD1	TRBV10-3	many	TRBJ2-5	TGTGCCATCAGTGAAAGGGGGACAGGGGGCTTAGAGACCCAGTACTTC	CAISERGTGGLETQYF
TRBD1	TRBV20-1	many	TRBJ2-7	TGCAGTGCTGGGGGGACAGGGGAGGAGCAGTACTTC	CSAGGTGEEQYF
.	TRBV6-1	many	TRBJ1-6	TGTGCCAGCAGTGAACCCACAGGGTGGTCTAATTCACCCCTCCACTTT	CASSEPTGWSNSPLHF
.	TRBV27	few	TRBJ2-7	TGTGCCAGCAGTTTAGCTAGCAACTACGAGCAGTACTTC	CASSLASNYEQYF
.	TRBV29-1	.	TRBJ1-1	TGCAGCGTTGAAGATCGGGGGACACCTGAAGCTTTCTTT	CSVEDRGTPEAFF
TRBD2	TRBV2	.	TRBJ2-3	TGTGCCAGCAGTGAGTCCCTCTCTAGCGGAACCTCAGATATGCAGTATTTT	CASSESLSSGTSDMQYF
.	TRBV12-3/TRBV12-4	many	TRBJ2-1	TGTGCCAGCACCCCACTCGGTGGCAGGTACAATGAGCAGTTCTTC	CASTPLGGRYNEQFF
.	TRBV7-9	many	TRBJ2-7	TGTGCCAGCAGCTTGGGGGACTTTCAGTACTTC	CASSLGDFQYF
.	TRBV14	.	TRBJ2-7	TGTGCCAGCGGCCCCTCCTGGGACTTGGTCTACGAGCAGTACTTC	CASGPSWDLVYEQYF